Presented here are 29 T cell receptor beta chains from one specimen sequenced in a study of blood T cell repertoires in COVID-19. The method was immunoSEQ multiplex PCR; TCRdb's version includes in-frame clones alone and lacks a portion of them. The sample contains a few hundred thousand clones, around 88% of which appear only once. The sample was PBMCs or T cells enriched from blood (not recorded which). The receptors come from a woman in her thirties or forties with acute COVID-19.

This chain joins TRBV6-5 and TRBJ2-3; weak D call: TRBD2 (5 bases). CDR1 is MNHEY, CDR2 SVGAGI, per germline. The CDR3 consists of 15 residues. The V end was cut by 2 bases, the J end by 2 bases, with 11 bases between. The DNA of the CDR3 is TGTGCCAGCAGTTACAAGGGAGCCGACACAGATACGCAGTATTTT. Its protein product is CASSYKGADTDTQYF.

A few counts support this clone. The rearrangement links TRBV15 to TRBJ2-7; weak D call: TRBD1 (6 bases). This CDR3 is 16 amino acids long. V dropped 0 bases and J dropped 2 bases, with 14 bases sitting between them. The V gene's germline CDR1 is LNHNV and CDR2 YYDKDF (reference sequence). CDR3 in DNA: TGTGCCACCAGCAGAGAAGGCAGGGGCTTCCCCTACGAGCAGTACGTC. This translates into CATSREGRGFPYEQYV.

The chain links TRBV10-3 to TRBJ2-1, with 7 bases matching TRBD1. V was clipped by 2 bases and J by 7 bases; unmatched bases: 8. The germline V gene has CDR1 ENHRY and CDR2 SYGVKD. This CDR3 is 15 amino acids long. In DNA form, the CDR3 reads TGTGCCATCAGTGAGCCTATGAGGACAGGAAATGAGCAGTTCTTC. It is translated as CAISEPMRTGNEQFF.

The J gene is TRBJ2-3, the V gene TRBV5-1; weak D call: TRBD2 (5 bases). CDR1 SGHRS and CDR2 YFSETQ come from the germline V gene. V was trimmed by 5 bases and J by 2 bases, leaving 9 bases between them. The CDR3 runs to 13 residues. The CDR3 spells CASRSGYTDTQYF. In nucleotides, the CDR3 is TGCGCCAGCAGAAGCGGATACACAGATACGCAGTATTTT.

The chain combines TRBV9 with TRBJ2-7; no reliable D call. V shed 0 bases and J shed 3 bases, with 10 bases lying between them. Germline CDR1 SGDLS, CDR2 YYNGEE. This CDR3 is 14 amino acids long. The CDR3 nucleotides are TGTGCCAGCAGCGTAGGGTCAGAGGACTACGAGCAGTACTTC. It specifies CASSVGSEDYEQYF.

This chain joins TRBV10-3 and TRBJ1-2; 7 bases are shared with TRBD1. This CDR3 spans 19 amino acids. Germline lookup yields CDR1 ENHRY and CDR2 SYGVKD. V gave up 5 bases and J gave up 1 base; unmatched junction bases: 19. CDR3 residues: CAISLNPGQIGGVNYGYTF. In nucleotides, the CDR3 is TGTGCCATCAGTCTAAATCCGGGACAGATCGGTGGGGTTAACTATGGCTACACCTTC.

The chain recombines TRBV27 with TRBJ2-2; 7 nucleotides line up with TRBD1. The V and J ends lost 6 bases and 3 bases, in that order; junction bases with no gene match: 10. This CDR3 comprises 16 residues. Germline V lookup: CDR1 MNHEY, CDR2 SMNVEV (reference sequence). The CDR3 coding sequence is TGTGCCAGCAGCGTACCTAGGGGACAGTACACCGGGGAGCTGTTTTTT. Encoded protein: CASSVPRGQYTGELFF.

This chain connects TRBV2 to TRBJ1-4; D gene uncertain. With 4 bases removed from V and 5 bases from J, the gap between germline ends came to 8 bases. This CDR3 spans 13 amino acids. In germline, CDR1 is SNHLY, CDR2 FYNNEI. CDR3 amino acids: CASSVWENEKLFF. The CDR3 DNA reads TGTGCCAGCAGTGTATGGGAGAATGAAAAACTGTTTTTT. The variable domain in full, with the rest retrieved from reference TRBV2 and TRBJ1-4, is EPEVTQTPSHQVTQMGQEVILRCVPISNHLYFYWYRQILGQKVEFLVSFYNNEISEKSEIFDDQFSVERPDGSNFTLKIRSTKLEDSAMYFCASSVWENEKLFFGSGTQLSVL.

The rearrangement uses TRBV4-1 and TRBJ2-3, with TRBD2 matching 12 bases. Germline assignment: CDR1 MGHRA and CDR2 YSYEKL. Trimming cost V 2 bases and J 2 bases; bases outside gene matches: 5. This CDR3 contains 17 residues. CDR3: CASSQSGLAGTTDTQYF. In nucleotides, the CDR3 is TGCGCCAGCAGCCAATCCGGACTAGCGGGAACCACAGATACGCAGTATTTT.

The rearrangement joins TRBV5-5 to TRBJ1-1; 12 nucleotides line up with TRBD1. This CDR3 is built from 18 residues. Germline V gene sequence: CDR1 SGHKS, CDR2 YYEKEE (reference sequence). V gave up 4 bases and J gave up 1 base; unmatched junction bases: 11. The CDR3 loop reads CASSLYPGQGASNTEAFF. Written as DNA, the CDR3 is TGTGCCAGCAGCCTTTACCCGGGACAGGGGGCCTCGAACACTGAAGCTTTCTTT.

V gene TRBV27 combines with J gene TRBJ1-2, with 10 bases identical to TRBD1. CDR1 and CDR2 from the germline V gene are MNHEY and SMNVEV (reference sequence). Germline trimming cut 8 bases from V and 6 bases from J; bases unmatched to any gene: 9. There are 14 residues in the CDR3. The CDR3 bases are TGTGCCAGCTGGGACAGGGGCTTCCTCCATGGCTACACCTTC. Residues: CASWDRGFLHGYTF.

The genes are TRBV14 and TRBJ2-1; weak D call: TRBD2 (5 bases). Trimming cost V 4 bases and J 9 bases, with 22 bases left between them. The CDR3 runs 16 residues. Germline V gene lookup returns CDR1 SGHDN and CDR2 FVKESK. The CDR3 here is CASSPLGRPQRGEQFF. As DNA, the CDR3 is TGTGCCAGCAGCCCACTAGGCCGCCCCCAAAGAGGTGAGCAGTTCTTC.

DNA for the CDR3: TGCGCCAGCAGCTTGGGTGAGGGAATCCCGAGGGGCTACACCTTC. Its protein product is CASSLGEGIPRGYTF. This rearrangement joins TRBV5-1 to TRBJ1-2; D uncertain. There are 15 residues in the CDR3. V was cut by 0 bases and J by 8 bases, with 17 bases left in between. Germline lookup yields CDR1 SGHRS and CDR2 YFSETQ.

This clone was seen only once. CDR3 sequence: CASSYTGRNTEAFF. CDR3 DNA sequence: TGTGCCAGCAGTTACACAGGGAGGAACACTGAAGCTTTCTTT. This chain joins TRBV6-5 and TRBJ1-1; D is possibly TRBD1 (6 bases). The V gene's germline CDR1 is MNHEY and CDR2 SVGAGI. V was shortened by 2 bases and J by 1 base, with 8 bases between the two germline ends. The CDR3 length is 14 residues.

This chain connects TRBV6-5 to TRBJ1-2; D not resolved. CDR3 length: 13 residues. V was cut by 2 bases and J by 8 bases, with 12 bases left in between. CDR1 is MNHEY, CDR2 SVGAGI, per germline. DNA for the CDR3: TGTGCCAGCAGTTACGAGGGAGACGGGGGCTACACCTTC. This translates into CASSYEGDGGYTF.

This chain links TRBV3-1 (or the pseudogene TRBV3-2) with TRBJ1-5, with TRBD1 identical over 7 bases. Germline CDR1 and CDR2: LGHDT and YNNKEL (reference sequence). Unmatched junction bases numbered 13, after V lost 3 bases and J lost 5 bases. The CDR3 has 17 residues. The CDR3 loop reads CASSQQGVANGHQPQHF. CDR3 sequence (DNA): TGTGCCAGCAGCCAGCAGGGGGTGGCAAACGGGCATCAGCCCCAGCATTTT.

V and J are TRBV19 and TRBJ1-1; D is unclear. Trimming pared 1 base from V and 4 bases from J, leaving 7 bases between. CDR3 length equals 13 residues. Germline V lookup: CDR1 LNHDA, CDR2 SQIVND (reference sequence). The CDR3 is CASSIGQVTEAFF. For the CDR3, the DNA is TGTGCCAGTAGTATAGGTCAGGTCACTGAAGCTTTCTTT.

The chain carries TRBV10-3 and TRBJ2-5; D is perhaps TRBD2 (6 bases). V was cut by 11 bases and J by 3 bases, with 10 bases left in between. The length of the CDR3 is 11 residues. The germline CDR1 and CDR2 sequences are ENHRY and SYGVKD. The CDR3 DNA sequence: TGTGCCGTGTTAGCGGAAGAGACCCAGTACTTC. Translation gives CAVLAEETQYF.

The chain is built from TRBV5-1 and TRBJ2-1; perhaps TRBD1 as D (5 bases). The germline gives CDR1 SGHRS, CDR2 YFSETQ. The CDR3 extends over 18 amino acids. With 5 bases removed from V and 0 bases from J, the gap between germline ends came to 21 bases. As DNA, the CDR3 is TGCGCCAGCAGGCTCTTCCCAACCAGGGCAAGCTCCTACAATGAGCAGTTCTTC. Residues: CASRLFPTRASSYNEQFF.

V gene TRBV19 combines with J gene TRBJ1-5; 7 bases match TRBD1. Looked up from germline, CDR1 is LNHDA and CDR2 is SQIVND (reference sequence). The CDR3 runs 15 residues. Trimming cost V 3 bases and J 14 bases; bases outside gene matches: 16. CDR3 protein: CASSMESPTGIKEHF. CDR3 DNA sequence: TGTGCCAGTAGTATGGAATCCCCGACAGGGATAAAGGAGCATTTT.

V is TRBV6-5 and J is TRBJ2-7; TRBD2 is a possible D gene (6 bases). V was clipped by 0 bases and J by 7 bases, with 10 bases between them. The CDR3 totals 13 residues. Germline values: CDR1 MNHEY, CDR2 SVGAGI. The chain's CDR3 is CASSYSRRGEQYF. CDR3 in DNA: TGTGCCAGCAGTTACTCTCGGCGGGGTGAGCAGTACTTC.

DNA for the CDR3: TGTGCCAGTAGCCGCCGGGAACTTAATTCACCCCTCCACTTT. Its protein product is CASSRRELNSPLHF. J is TRBJ1-6 and V is TRBV19; unclear D gene. CDR3 length: 14 residues. Per the germline V gene, CDR1 is LNHDA and CDR2 is SQIVND (reference sequence). Deletions cut 6 bases from V and 6 bases from J, with 12 bases between.

The chain has TRBV9 and TRBJ1-1; no reliable D call. CDR3 length equals 14 residues. CDR1 and CDR2 (germline): SGDLS, YYNGEE. V was cut by 7 bases and J by 0 bases, with 13 bases left in between. The CDR3 bases are TGTGCCAGCGGCGGAACACAGATGAACACTGAAGCTTTCTTT. This codes for CASGGTQMNTEAFF. The whole variable domain, filled in from reference TRBV9 and TRBJ1-1, reads DSGVTQTPKHLITATGQRVTLRCSPRSGDLSVYWYQQSLDQGLQFLIQYYNGEERAKGNILERFSAQQFPDLHSELNLSSLELGDSALYFCASGGTQMNTEAFFGQGTRLTVV.

The chain joins TRBV5-1 to TRBJ1-6; the D is unclear. This CDR3 is 15 amino acids long. V dropped 0 bases and J dropped 8 bases, with 12 bases sitting between them. From germline, CDR1 is SGHRS and CDR2 YFSETQ. The CDR3 DNA is TGCGCCAGCAGCTTGGACCAGGCCGGCGATTCACCCCTCCACTTT. Translating gives CASSLDQAGDSPLHF. Together with reference TRBV5-1 and TRBJ1-6, the CDR3 gives the full variable domain: KAGVTQTPRYLIKTRGQQVTLSCSPISGHRSVSWYQQTPGQGLQFLFEYFSETQRNKGNFPGRFSGRQFSNSRSEMNVSTLELGDSALYLCASSLDQAGDSPLHFGNGTRLTVT.

This clone has just one count. The chain employs TRBV7-8 and TRBJ1-4; D call uncertain. The CDR3 extends over 13 amino acids. Germline values: CDR1 SGHVS, CDR2 FQNEAQ. Trimming took off 1 base at V and 6 bases at J, with 6 bases between the two ends. This chain's CDR3 is CASSLESDEKLFF. CDR3 coding DNA: TGTGCCAGCAGCTTAGAATCGGATGAAAAACTGTTTTTT.

J is TRBJ2-5 and V is TRBV6-5, with 9 bases matching TRBD2. The CDR3 has 15 residues. From germline, CDR1 is MNHEY and CDR2 SVGAGI. J gave up 4 bases and V 7 bases, and 10 bases lay outside the gene matches. The CDR3 spells CASTAAGGTGETQYF. The CDR3 region has the DNA TGTGCCAGCACCGCGGCGGGAGGGACGGGAGAGACCCAGTACTTC.

A single count supports this clone. The chain uses TRBV6-5 and TRBJ1-2; weak D call: TRBD1 (5 bases). V lost 2 bases to trimming and J lost 4 bases, with 14 bases between them. CDR3 length equals 15 residues. CDR1 and CDR2 (germline): MNHEY, SVGAGI. The CDR3, as DNA: TGTGCCAGCAGTTACGATTCAGGGTCGAGCTATGGCTACACCTTC. Amino acids: CASSYDSGSSYGYTF.

As for this clone: This sample also contains other DNA sequences that code for the same CDR3. The chain carries TRBV6-5 and TRBJ1-4, with 10 nucleotides matching TRBD1. The CDR3 extends over 15 amino acids. V trimming: 0 bases; J trimming: 7 bases; junction bases outside the gene matches: 2. The V gene's germline CDR1 is MNHEY and CDR2 SVGAGI. CDR3 protein: CASSYSGDRGEKLFF. CDR3 coding DNA: TGTGCCAGCAGTTACTCAGGGGACAGGGGTGAAAAACTGTTTTTT.

The chain uses TRBV9 and TRBJ2-5; 7 bases are shared with TRBD1. After removal of 3 bases from V and 5 bases from J, the junction contained 10 bases not matched to a gene. Germline V gene lookup returns CDR1 SGDLS and CDR2 YYNGEE. The CDR3 loop spans 15 amino acids. The CDR3 is CASSAQTGIRETQYF. For the CDR3, the DNA is TGTGCCAGCAGCGCACAGACAGGGATCCGCGAGACCCAGTACTTC.